This T cell receptor beta chain was sequenced in a study of blood T cell repertoires in COVID-19. The germline CDR1 and CDR2 sequences are SGHRS and YFSETQ. This CDR3 has 15 amino acids. V shed 3 bases, J shed 10 bases, and the junction held 9 bases outside the gene matches. Per the authors' pipeline: Amplifying reference gene primers gave estimates of nucleated cell counts. Sequencing used immunoSEQ multiplex PCR; TCRdb keeps in-frame clones, though not all of them. V and J calls and clone size follow that table, whereas D and trimming were derived from the DNA. The repertoire holds around 500,000 clones, with 70% to 90% as singletons. Worth noting for this clone: The same CDR3 can be traced to other DNA sequences in this sample.

This clonotype was sampled from a human donor in a cohort sampled during active COVID-19. The specimen was peripheral blood. The V gene is TRBV5-1, the J gene TRBJ2-1, with 11 bases matching TRBD2. The CDR3 nucleotides read TGCGCCAGCAGCTCCCTAGCGGGAGGTCCAGGGGAGCAGTTCTTC. Protein: CASSSLAGGPGEQFF.